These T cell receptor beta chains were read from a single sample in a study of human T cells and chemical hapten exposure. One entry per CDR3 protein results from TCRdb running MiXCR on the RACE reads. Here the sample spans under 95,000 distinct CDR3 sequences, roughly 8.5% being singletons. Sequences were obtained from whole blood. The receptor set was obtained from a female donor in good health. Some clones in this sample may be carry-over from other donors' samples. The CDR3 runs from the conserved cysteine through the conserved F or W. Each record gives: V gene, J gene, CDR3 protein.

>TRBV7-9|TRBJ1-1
CASSLAESGDIGFEAFF
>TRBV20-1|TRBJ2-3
CSAQMAGGPSEDTQYF
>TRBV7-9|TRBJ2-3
CASSLGSASPQYF
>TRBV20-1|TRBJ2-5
CSAPFAGKETQYF
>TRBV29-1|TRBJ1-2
CSVAQDYGYTF
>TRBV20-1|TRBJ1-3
CSARFIQGDSGNTIYF
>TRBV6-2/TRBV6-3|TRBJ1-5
CASISPSSFYSNQPQHF
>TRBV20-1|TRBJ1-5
CSARSESSNQPQHF
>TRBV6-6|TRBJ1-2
CASKNSGGPYGYTF
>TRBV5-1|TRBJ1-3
CASSLRPSAGPGNTIYF
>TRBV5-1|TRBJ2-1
CASSAGPPEGQFF
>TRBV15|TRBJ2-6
CATSNRGRANVLTF
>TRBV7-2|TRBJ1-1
CASSLGRQNTEAFF
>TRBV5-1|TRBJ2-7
CASSLRQGTYEQYF